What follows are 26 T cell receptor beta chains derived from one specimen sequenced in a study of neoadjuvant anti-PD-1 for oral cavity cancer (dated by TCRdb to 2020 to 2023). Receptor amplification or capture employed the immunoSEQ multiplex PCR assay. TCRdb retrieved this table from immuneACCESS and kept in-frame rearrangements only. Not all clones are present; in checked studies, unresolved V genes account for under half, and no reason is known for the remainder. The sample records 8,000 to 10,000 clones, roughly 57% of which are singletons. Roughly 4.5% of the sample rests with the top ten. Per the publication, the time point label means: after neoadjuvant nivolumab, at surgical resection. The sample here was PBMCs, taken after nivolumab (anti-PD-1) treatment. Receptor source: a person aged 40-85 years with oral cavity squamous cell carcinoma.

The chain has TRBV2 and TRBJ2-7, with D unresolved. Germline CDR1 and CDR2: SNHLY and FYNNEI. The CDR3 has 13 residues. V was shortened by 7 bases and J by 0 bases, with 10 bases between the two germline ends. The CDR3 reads CASKLLSSYEQYF. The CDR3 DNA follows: TGTGCCAGCAAACTCCTTAGCTCCTACGAGCAGTACTTC.

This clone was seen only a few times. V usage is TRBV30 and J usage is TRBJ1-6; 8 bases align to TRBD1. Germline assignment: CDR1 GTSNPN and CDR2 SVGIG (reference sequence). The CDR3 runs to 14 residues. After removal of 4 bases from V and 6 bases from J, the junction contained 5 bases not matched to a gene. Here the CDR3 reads CAWNDGQGNSPLHF. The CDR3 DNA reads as TGTGCCTGGAATGATGGACAGGGTAATTCACCCCTCCACTTT.

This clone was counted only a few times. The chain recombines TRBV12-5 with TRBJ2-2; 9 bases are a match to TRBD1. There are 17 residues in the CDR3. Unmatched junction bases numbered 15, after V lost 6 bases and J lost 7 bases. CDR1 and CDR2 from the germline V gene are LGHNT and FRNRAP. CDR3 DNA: TGTGCTAGTGGGCCCGGGACAGGGTCCTTCCGAGGCGGGGAGCTGTTTTTT. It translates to CASGPGTGSFRGGELFF.

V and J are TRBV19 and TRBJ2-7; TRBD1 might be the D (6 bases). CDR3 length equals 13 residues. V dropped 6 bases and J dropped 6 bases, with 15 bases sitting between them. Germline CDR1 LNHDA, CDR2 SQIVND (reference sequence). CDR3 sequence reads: CASSSTGSGEQYF. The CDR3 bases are TGTGCCAGTAGCTCCACAGGGTCAGGCGAGCAGTACTTC.

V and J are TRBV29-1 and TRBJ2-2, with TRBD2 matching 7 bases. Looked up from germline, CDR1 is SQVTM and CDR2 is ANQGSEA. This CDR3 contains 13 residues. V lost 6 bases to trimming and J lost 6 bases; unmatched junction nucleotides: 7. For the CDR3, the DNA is TGCAGCGTCTCGTGGGCGGGGGCCGGGGAGCTGTTTTTT. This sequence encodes CSVSWAGAGELFF.

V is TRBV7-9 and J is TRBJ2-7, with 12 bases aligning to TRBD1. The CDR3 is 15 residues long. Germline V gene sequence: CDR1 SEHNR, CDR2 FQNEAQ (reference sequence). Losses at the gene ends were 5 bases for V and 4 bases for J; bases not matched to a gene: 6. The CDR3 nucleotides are TGTGCCAGCAGCCCCGGGACAGGGGGCTCATACGAGCAGTACTTC. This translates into CASSPGTGGSYEQYF.

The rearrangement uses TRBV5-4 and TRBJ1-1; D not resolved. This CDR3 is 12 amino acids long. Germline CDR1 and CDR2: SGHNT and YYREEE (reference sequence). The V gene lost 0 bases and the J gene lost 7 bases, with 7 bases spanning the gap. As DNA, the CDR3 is TGTGCCAGCAGCTTGGATAGGCTTGAAGCTTTCTTT. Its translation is CASSLDRLEAFF.

The CDR3 nucleotides are TGTGCCAGCAGTGAAGCGCTCCCAAAGGCGAATTCACCCCTCCACTTT. Translating it yields CASSEALPKANSPLHF. The rearrangement uses TRBV2 and TRBJ1-6; D uncertain. With 0 bases removed from V and 7 bases from J, the gap between germline ends came to 13 bases. CDR3 length: 16 amino acids. Germline V CDR1 and CDR2: SNHLY, FYNNEI.

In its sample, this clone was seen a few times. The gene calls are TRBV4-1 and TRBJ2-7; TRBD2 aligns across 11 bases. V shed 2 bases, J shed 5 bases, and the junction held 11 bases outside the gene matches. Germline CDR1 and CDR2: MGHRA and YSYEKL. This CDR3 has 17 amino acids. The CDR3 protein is CASSQMLTSGIVDEQYF. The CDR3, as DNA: TGCGCCAGCAGCCAAATGTTGACTAGCGGGATAGTCGACGAGCAGTACTTC.

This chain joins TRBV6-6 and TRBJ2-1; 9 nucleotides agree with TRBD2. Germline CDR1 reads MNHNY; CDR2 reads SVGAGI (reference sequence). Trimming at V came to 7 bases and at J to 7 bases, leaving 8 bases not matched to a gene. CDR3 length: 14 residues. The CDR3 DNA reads TGTGCCAGCAAAGCTAGCGGGAAAGGAAATGAGCAGTTCTTC. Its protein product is CASKASGKGNEQFF.

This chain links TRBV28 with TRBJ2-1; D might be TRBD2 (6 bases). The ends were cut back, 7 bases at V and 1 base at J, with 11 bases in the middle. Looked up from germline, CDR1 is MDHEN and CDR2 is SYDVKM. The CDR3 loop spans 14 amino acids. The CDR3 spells CASTSRGSYNEQFF. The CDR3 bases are TGTGCCAGCACTTCCCGGGGGTCCTACAATGAGCAGTTCTTC.

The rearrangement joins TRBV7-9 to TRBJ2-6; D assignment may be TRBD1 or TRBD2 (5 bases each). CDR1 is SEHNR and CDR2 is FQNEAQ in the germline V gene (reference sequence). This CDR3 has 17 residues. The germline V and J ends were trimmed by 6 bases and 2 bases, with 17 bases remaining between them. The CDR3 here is CASRLRGLETGANVLTF. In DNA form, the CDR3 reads TGTGCCAGCAGACTGAGGGGCCTTGAGACTGGGGCCAACGTCCTGACTTTC.

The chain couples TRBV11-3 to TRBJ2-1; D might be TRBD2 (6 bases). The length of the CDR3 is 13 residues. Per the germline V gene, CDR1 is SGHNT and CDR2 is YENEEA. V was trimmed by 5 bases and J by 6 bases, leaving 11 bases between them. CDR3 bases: TGTGCCAGCAGCCAGACTAGTGGCAATGAGCAGTTCTTC. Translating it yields CASSQTSGNEQFF.

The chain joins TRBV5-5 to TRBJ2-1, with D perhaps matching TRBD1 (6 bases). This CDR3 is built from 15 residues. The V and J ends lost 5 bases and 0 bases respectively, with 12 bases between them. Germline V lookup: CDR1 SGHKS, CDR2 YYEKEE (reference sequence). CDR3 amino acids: CASRYGQNSYNEQFF. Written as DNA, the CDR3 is TGTGCCAGCAGATATGGACAGAACTCCTACAATGAGCAGTTCTTC.

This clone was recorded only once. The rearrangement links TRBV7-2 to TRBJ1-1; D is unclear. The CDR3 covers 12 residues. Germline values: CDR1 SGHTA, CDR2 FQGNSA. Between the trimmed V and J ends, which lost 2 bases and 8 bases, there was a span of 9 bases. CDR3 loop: CASSLPLGEAFF. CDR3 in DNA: TGTGCCAGCAGCTTACCTCTAGGGGAAGCTTTCTTT.

CDR3 DNA sequence: TGCGCCAGCAGCCTCGAGGGACTAGCCCTTCACAATGAGCAGTTCTTC. As protein: CASSLEGLALHNEQFF. The chain combines TRBV5-1 with TRBJ2-1, with 9 bases matching TRBD2. The CDR3 length is 16 residues. Germline CDR1 and CDR2: SGHRS and YFSETQ. Trimming took 4 bases from V and 5 from J; bases not matched to a gene: 10.

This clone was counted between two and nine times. For the CDR3, the DNA is TGTGCCAGCAGTTTATCCCCCGGGACTAGCGGGAGTTACGAGCAGTACTTC. This translates into CASSLSPGTSGSYEQYF. The V gene is TRBV28, the J gene TRBJ2-7; TRBD2 matches 14 bases. This CDR3 is built from 17 residues. Looked up from germline, CDR1 is MDHEN and CDR2 is SYDVKM. V dropped 1 base and J dropped 4; count of bases not matched to a gene: 6.

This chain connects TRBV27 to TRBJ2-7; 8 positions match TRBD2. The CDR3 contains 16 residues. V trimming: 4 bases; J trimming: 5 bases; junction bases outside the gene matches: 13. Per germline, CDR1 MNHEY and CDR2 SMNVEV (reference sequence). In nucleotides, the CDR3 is TGTGCCAGCAGTTCCCGTACTGGGACTAGTGGCGACGAGCAGTACTTC. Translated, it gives CASSSRTGTSGDEQYF.

CDR3 sequence: CASSRGRWETQYF. DNA of the CDR3: TGTGCCAGTAGCAGGGGGAGGTGGGAGACCCAGTACTTC. This chain links TRBV19 with TRBJ2-5; possible D gene TRBD1, 7 bases. V was shortened by 6 bases and J by 5 bases, with 13 bases between the two germline ends. Per the germline V gene, CDR1 is LNHDA and CDR2 is SQIVND (reference sequence). The CDR3 spans 13 residues.

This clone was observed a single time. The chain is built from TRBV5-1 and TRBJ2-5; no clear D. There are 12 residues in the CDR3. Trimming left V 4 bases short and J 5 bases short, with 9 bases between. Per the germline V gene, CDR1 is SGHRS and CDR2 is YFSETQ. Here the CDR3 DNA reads TGCGCCAGCAGCCCCCACCGGGAGACCCAGTACTTC. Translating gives CASSPHRETQYF.

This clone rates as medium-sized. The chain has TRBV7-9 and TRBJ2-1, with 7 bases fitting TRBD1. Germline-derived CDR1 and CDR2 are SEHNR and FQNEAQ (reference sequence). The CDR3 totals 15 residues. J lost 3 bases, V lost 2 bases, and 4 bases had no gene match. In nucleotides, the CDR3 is TGTGCCAGCAGCTTAACGCAGGGGGACTACAATGAGCAGTTCTTC. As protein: CASSLTQGDYNEQFF. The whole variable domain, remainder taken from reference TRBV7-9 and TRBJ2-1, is DTGVSQNPRHKITKRGQNVTFRCDPISEHNRLYWYRQTLGQGPEFLTYFQNEAQLEKSRLLSDRFSAERPKGSFSTLEIQRTEQGDSAMYLCASSLTQGDYNEQFFGPGTRLTVL.

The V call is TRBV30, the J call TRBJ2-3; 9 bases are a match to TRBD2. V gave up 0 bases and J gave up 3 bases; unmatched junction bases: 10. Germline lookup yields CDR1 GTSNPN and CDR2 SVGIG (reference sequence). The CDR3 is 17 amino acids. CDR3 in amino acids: CAWSVGGLAGSTDTQYF. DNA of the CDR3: TGTGCCTGGAGTGTAGGTGGGCTAGCGGGATCTACAGATACGCAGTATTTT. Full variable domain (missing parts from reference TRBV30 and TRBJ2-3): SQTIHQWPATLVQPVGSPLSLECTVEGTSNPNLYWYRQAAGRGLQLLFYSVGIGQISSEVPQNLSASRPQDRQFILSSKKLLLSDSGFYLCAWSVGGLAGSTDTQYFGPGTRLTVL.

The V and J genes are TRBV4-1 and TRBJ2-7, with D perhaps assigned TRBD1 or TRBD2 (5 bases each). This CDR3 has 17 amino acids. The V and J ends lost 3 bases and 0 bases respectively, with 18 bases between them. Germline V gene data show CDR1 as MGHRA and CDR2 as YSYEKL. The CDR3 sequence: CASSHRWDDLSSYEQYF. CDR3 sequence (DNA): TGCGCCAGCAGCCATAGATGGGACGACTTGAGCTCCTACGAGCAGTACTTC.

This CDR3 is CAISGPRGGSYNEQFF. CDR3 bases: TGTGCCATCAGTGGCCCTCGGGGGGGCTCCTACAATGAGCAGTTCTTC. The gene calls are TRBV10-3 and TRBJ2-1; 8 bases are a match to TRBD2. V gave up 4 bases and J gave up 0 bases; unmatched junction bases: 5. Germline CDR1 reads ENHRY; CDR2 reads SYGVKD. CDR3 length equals 16 residues.

The CDR3, as DNA: TGTGCCTGGAACAGGGGAGATAATTCACCCCTCCACTTT. This codes for CAWNRGDNSPLHF. The rearrangement uses TRBV30 and TRBJ1-6; 7 bases align to TRBD1. The germline V gene has CDR1 GTSNPN and CDR2 SVGIG (reference sequence). The CDR3 contains 13 residues. With V trimmed by 4 bases and J by 5 bases, 2 bases remained unmatched.

The CDR3 is CASSFSGGLAGIQETQYF. The CDR3 DNA reads TGCGCCAGCAGCTTTTCCGGCGGACTAGCGGGAATTCAAGAGACCCAGTACTTC. V gene TRBV5-1 combines with J gene TRBJ2-5; 12 bases fit TRBD2. Germline CDR1 reads SGHRS; CDR2 reads YFSETQ. The V and J ends lost 2 bases and 2 bases, in that order; junction bases with no gene match: 10. The CDR3 has 18 residues.